This TCR beta chain was identified during a study of OX40 agonist ivuxolimab in advanced cancers. The method was immunoSEQ multiplex PCR; TCRdb's version includes in-frame clones alone and lacks a portion of them. The data contain about 53,000 clones, roughly 83% of them singletons. J lost 8 bases, V lost 1 base, and 16 bases had no gene match. Germline CDR1 is SGHDT and CDR2 is YYEEEE. This CDR3 comprises 17 residues. This clonotype was obtained from an adult with an advanced solid tumor such as melanoma, head and neck, liver or kidney cancer. The material was CD4+ or CD8+ T cells sorted from blood, obtained in a trial of the OX40 agonist ivuxolimab. This sequence joins TRBV5-6 and TRBJ1-2, with 8 bases identical to TRBD1. Written as DNA, the CDR3 is TGTGCCAGCAGCTTGATCGAGGACAGGGCAAGGGCAGGGGGCTACACCTTC. Translated, it gives CASSLIEDRARAGGYTF.